This section outlines one TCR beta chain sequence together with its context. These data come from a study of blood T cell repertoires in COVID-19. At the level of the study: Samples came from the United States, Italy and Spain, spanning acute and convalescent COVID-19.

Per the original data handling: The authors estimated nucleated cell counts from reference gene primer amplification. Assay: immunoSEQ multiplex PCR; the TCRdb copy retains only in-frame clones and omits some. The V and J calls and clone size were taken over from that table, and D and trimming were inferred from the DNA. The sample holds around 270,000 clones, over 70% seen once. This CDR3 has 18 amino acids. CDR1 is GTSNPN and CDR2 is SVGIG in the germline V gene (reference sequence). V lost 1 base, J lost 3 bases, and 21 bases lay in between. The chain uses TRBV30 and TRBJ2-2, with a possible D match to TRBD2 (5 bases). The sequence derives from a middle-aged woman who had been exposed to COVID-19. The source material was PBMCs or T cells enriched from blood (not recorded which). The CDR3 DNA sequence: TGTGCCTGGAGTGATGCTCTAGGGTTAGCCGGGGACACCGGGGAGCTGTTTTTT. Translation: CAWSDALGLAGDTGELFF. Complete variable domain (other parts from reference TRBV30 and TRBJ2-2): SQTIHQWPATLVQPVGSPLSLECTVEGTSNPNLYWYRQAAGRGLQLLFYSVGIGQISSEVPQNLSASRPQDRQFILSSKKLLLSDSGFYLCAWSDALGLAGDTGELFFGEGSRLTVL.